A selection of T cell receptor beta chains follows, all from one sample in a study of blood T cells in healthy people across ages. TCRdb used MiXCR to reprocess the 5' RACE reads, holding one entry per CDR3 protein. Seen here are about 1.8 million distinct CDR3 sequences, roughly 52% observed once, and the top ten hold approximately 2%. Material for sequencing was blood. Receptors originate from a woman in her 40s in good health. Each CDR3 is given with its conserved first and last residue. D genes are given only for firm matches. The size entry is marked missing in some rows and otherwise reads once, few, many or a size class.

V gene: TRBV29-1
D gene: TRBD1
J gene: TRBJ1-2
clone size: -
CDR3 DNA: TGCAGCGTTGGCCCGGGACAGGGCTATGGCTACACCTTC
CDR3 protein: CSVGPGQGYGYTF

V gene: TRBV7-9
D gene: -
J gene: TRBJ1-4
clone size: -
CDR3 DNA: TGTGCCAGCAGCTTAGCGGTGGCAGGCGGTTATAATGAAAAACTGTTTTTT
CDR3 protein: CASSLAVAGGYNEKLFF

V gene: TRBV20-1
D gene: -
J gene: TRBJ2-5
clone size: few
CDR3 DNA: TGCAGTGCTAGCACGGGGGCGCCCCAAGAGACCCAGTACTTC
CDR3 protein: CSASTGAPQETQYF

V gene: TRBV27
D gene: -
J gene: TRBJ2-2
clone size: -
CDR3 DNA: TGTGCCAGCAGTACGTTTCCGGGACAGAACACCGGGGAGCTGTTTTTT
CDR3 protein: CASSTFPGQNTGELFF

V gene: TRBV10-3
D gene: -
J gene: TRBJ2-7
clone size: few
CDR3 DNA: TGTGCCATCAGTGACAGGGAGATCTCCTACGAGCAGTACTTC
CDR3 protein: CAISDREISYEQYF

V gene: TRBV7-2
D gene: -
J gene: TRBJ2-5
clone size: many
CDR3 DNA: TGTGCCAGCAGCTCTGGGACTGTAGAGACCCAGTACTTC
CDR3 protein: CASSSGTVETQYF

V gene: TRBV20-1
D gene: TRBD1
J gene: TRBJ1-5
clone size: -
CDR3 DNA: TGCAGTGCATATACAGGGGTCCCCAATCAGCCCCAGCATTTT
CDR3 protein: CSAYTGVPNQPQHF

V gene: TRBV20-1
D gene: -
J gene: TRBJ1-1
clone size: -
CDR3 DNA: TGCAGTCCCTGGTCCCCCAATGTTAGGGACACTGAAGCTTTCTTT
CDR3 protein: CSPWSPNVRDTEAFF

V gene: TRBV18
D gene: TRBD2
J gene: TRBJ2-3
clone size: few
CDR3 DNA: TGTGCCAGCTCACCACTTTCGACTAGCGGAACTACTCGCACAGATACGCAGTATTTT
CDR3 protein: CASSPLSTSGTTRTDTQYF

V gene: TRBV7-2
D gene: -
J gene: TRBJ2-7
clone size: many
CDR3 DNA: TGTGCCAGCAGCTTAGGCACGACCGCACTTTCCTACGAGCAGTACTTC
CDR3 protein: CASSLGTTALSYEQYF

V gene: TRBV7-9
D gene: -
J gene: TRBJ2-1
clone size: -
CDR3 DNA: TGTGCCAGCAGCTTTAGCGGAGGTACAACCTACAATGAGCAGTTCTTC
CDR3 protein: CASSFSGGTTYNEQFF

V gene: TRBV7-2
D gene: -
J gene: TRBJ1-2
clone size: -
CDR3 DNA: TGTGCCAGCAGCTTAGTCCGGGCAGGCCTCACTAACTATGGCTACACCTTC
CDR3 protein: CASSLVRAGLTNYGYTF

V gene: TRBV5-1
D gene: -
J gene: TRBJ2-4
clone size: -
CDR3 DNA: TGCGCCAGCAGCTCGGACACCGGGGAGCAGTCCTTC
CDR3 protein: CASSSDTGEQSF

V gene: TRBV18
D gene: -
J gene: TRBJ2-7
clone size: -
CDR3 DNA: TGTGCCAGCTCACCAGTTGACAGTACCTACGAGCAGTACTTC
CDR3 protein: CASSPVDSTYEQYF

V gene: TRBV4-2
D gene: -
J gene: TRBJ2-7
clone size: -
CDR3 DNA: TGTACCAGCAGCACTCGACAGCACTACGAGCAGTACTTC
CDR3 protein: CTSSTRQHYEQYF

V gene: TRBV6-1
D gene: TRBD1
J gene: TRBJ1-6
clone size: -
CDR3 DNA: TGTGCCAGCAGAGAGCTCCGGGACAGGGGTAATTCACCCCTCCACTTT
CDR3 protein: CASRELRDRGNSPLHF

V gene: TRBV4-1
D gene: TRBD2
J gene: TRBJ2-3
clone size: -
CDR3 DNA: TGCGCCAGCAGCCCCCCCACTAGCGGGGGGGCAGATACGCAGTATTTT
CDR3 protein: CASSPPTSGGADTQYF

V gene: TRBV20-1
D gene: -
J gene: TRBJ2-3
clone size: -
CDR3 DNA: TGCAGTGCTAGGCCGGGGACCACAGATACGCAGTATTTT
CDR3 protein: CSARPGTTDTQYF

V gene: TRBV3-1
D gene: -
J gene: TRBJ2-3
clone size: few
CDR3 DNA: TGTGCCAGCAGCCCCCTCCCTACAGGGAGGGGAGATACGCAGTATTTT
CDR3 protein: CASSPLPTGRGDTQYF

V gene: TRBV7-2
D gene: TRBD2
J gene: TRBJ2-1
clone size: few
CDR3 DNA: TGTGCCAGCAGCTTCGGGACTAGCACATACAATGAGCAGTTCTTC
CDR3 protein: CASSFGTSTYNEQFF

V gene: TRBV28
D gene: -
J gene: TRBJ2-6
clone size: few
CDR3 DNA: TGTGCCAGCAAGGGACAAAACTCTGGGGCCAACGTCCTGACTTTC
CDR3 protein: CASKGQNSGANVLTF

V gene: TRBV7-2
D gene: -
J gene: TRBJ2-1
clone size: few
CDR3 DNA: TGTGCCAGCAGCTTAAGACTGGCATTAAATGAGCAGTTCTTC
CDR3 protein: CASSLRLALNEQFF

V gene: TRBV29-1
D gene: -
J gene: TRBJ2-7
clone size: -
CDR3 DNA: TGCAGCGTTGAAGATGCCGGGGTCTCCTACGAGCAGTACTTC
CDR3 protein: CSVEDAGVSYEQYF

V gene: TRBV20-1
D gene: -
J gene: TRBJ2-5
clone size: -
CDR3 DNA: TGCAGTGCTAGCTCAGGGTCCAAGGAGACCCAGTACTTC
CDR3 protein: CSASSGSKETQYF

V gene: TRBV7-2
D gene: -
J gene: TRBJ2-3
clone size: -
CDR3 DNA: TGTGCCAGCAGCTTATGGACACCGGTCACAGATACGCAGTATTTT
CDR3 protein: CASSLWTPVTDTQYF

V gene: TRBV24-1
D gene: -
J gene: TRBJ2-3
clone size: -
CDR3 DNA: TGTGCCACCAGTGACCCAGGGGGCACAGATACGCAGTATTTT
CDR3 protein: CATSDPGGTDTQYF

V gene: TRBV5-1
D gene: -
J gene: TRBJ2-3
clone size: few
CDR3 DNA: TGCGCCAGCGCAAACGTTTACCACACAGATACGCAGTATTTT
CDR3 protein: CASANVYHTDTQYF

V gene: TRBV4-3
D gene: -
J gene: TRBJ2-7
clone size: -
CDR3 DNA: TGCGCCAGCAGCCAAGCACCTACTGGCGGGGCGTTCGAGCAGTACTTC
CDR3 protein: CASSQAPTGGAFEQYF

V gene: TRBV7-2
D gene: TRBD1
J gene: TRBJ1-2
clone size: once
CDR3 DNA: TGTGCCAGCCTAGGGACAGGGGGTAACTATGGCTACACCTTC
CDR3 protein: CASLGTGGNYGYTF

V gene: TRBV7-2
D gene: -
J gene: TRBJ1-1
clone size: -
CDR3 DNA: TGTGCCAGCAGCTTTAGCCGGTCGAACACTGAAGCTTTCTTT
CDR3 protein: CASSFSRSNTEAFF

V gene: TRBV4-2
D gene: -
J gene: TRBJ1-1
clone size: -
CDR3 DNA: TGTGCCAGCAGCCAAGGGGTAGGGACTGAAGCTTTCTTT
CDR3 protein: CASSQGVGTEAFF

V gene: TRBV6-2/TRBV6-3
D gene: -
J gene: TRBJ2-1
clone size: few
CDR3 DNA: TGTGCCAGCAGTTACCCCGACAATGAGCAGTTCTTC
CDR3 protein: CASSYPDNEQFF

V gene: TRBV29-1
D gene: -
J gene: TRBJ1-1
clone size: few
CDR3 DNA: TGCAGCTACCGGGACACTGAAGCTTTCTTT
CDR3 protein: CSYRDTEAFF

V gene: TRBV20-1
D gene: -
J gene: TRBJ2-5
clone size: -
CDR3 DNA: TGCAGTGCTAGAGATGCCCCAGAGACCCAGTACTTC
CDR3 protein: CSARDAPETQYF

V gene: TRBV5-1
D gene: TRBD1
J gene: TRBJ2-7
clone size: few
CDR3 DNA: TGCGCCAGCAGCTTGGGGGGGACAGCCGTACCATCCTACGAGCAGTACTTC
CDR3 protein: CASSLGGTAVPSYEQYF

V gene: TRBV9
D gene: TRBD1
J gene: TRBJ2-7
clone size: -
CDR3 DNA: TGTGCCAGCAGCACGGGCCACAGGGGGTCCTACAATGAGCAGTACTTC
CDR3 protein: CASSTGHRGSYNEQYF